This T cell receptor beta chain was captured by sequencing in a study of siplizumab effects on memory and regulatory T cells. Study-level findings and limits: Naive versus memory phenotype went unassigned for roughly 75-97% of proliferating CD4+ or CD8+ clones. The apparent diversity of naive T cells exceeded that of memory cells, and naive T cells seemed to make a major contribution to the alloresponse. Siplizumab significantly lowered the alloreactive sequences that could be traced to unstimulated CD4+ memory cells. Unstimulated subsets accounted for the mapping of only a minor share of the clones that were alloreactive.

Concerning this clone itself: Its target is not known.

Germline loops: CDR1 SGHKS, CDR2 YYEKEE (reference sequence). CDR3 length: 15 residues. The V end was cut by 0 bases, the J end by 2 bases, with 9 bases between. Clones were read by immunoSEQ multiplex PCR, and TCRdb kept only the in-frame ones, dropping some. Of fewer than 80,000 clones detected, 93% appear once; the ten largest clones hold 5%. This TCR came from a human donor in good health. The chain couples TRBV5-5 to TRBJ2-1; D is undetermined. The sequenced sample was CD8+ T cells sorted from blood. Here the CDR3 DNA reads TGTGCCAGCAGCTTGGAGACTCCGGCCTACAATGAGCAGTTCTTC. This gives the protein CASSLETPAYNEQFF.